This T cell receptor (beta chain) was sequenced for a study of blood T cell repertoires in COVID-19. As for the study in general: Samples representing acute and convalescent COVID-19 were sourced from the United States, Italy and Spain. T cells, B-cell-depleted T cells, or PBMCs provided the cDNA or gDNA that served as material.

The CDR3 runs to 14 residues. CDR1 is SNHLY, CDR2 FYNNEI, per germline. The ends were cut back, 7 bases at V and 5 bases at J, with 15 bases in the middle. In the original workflow: Reference gene primer amplification yielded estimated nucleated cell counts. Assay: immunoSEQ multiplex PCR; the TCRdb copy retains only in-frame clones and omits some. That table is the source of V, J and clone size, and D and trimming were worked out from the DNA. The table records 200,000 to 250,000 clones, 80% to 90% of them present only once. This rearrangement joins TRBV2 to TRBJ2-1; a possible D gene is TRBD2 (5 bases). The clonotype was recovered from a man in his 60s with acute or convalescent COVID-19. Sequencing was performed on peripheral blood. CDR3: CASKRDYSNNEQFF. CDR3 DNA sequence: TGTGCCAGCAAGAGGGATTACAGTAACAATGAGCAGTTCTTC.